The clone carrying this TCR beta chain was seen many times. Sequencing runs each yielded over 170 million TCR-beta sequences from 15-18 subjects. TCRdb reprocessed the 5' RACE reads via MiXCR and lists one record per CDR3 protein. The table records tens of thousands of distinct CDR3 sequences, 10% of them present only once. This sample is part of a study of neurological immune-mediated disorders. The sequencing sample was made of PBMCs. This clonotype was sampled from a middle-aged man in good health.

The CDR3 here is CASSVEGARGETQYF. DNA for the CDR3: TGTGCCAGCAGCGTAGAGGGGGCGCGTGGCGAGACCCAGTACTTC. V is TRBV9 and J is TRBJ2-5, with 7 bases aligning to TRBD1. Losses at the gene ends were 0 bases for V and 5 bases for J; bases not matched to a gene: 7. Germline V CDR1 and CDR2: SGDLS, YYNGEE. This CDR3 is 15 amino acids long. Based on the CDR3 plus reference TRBV9 and TRBJ2-5, the full variable domain is DSGVTQTPKHLITATGQRVTLRCSPRSGDLSVYWYQQSLDQGLQFLIQYYNGEERAKGNILERFSAQQFPDLHSELNLSSLELGDSALYFCASSVEGARGETQYFGPGTRLLVL.